This T cell receptor (beta chain) was sequenced during a study of cytomegalovirus exposure and HLA in healthy donors. Regarding the study as a whole: Association of a missense DCLRE1C variant with TCR beta V- and J-gene trimming was reported in a later analysis. Differences between HLA loci emerged in a later analysis of TCR association rates, with DRB1 most and HLA-C fewest. Analysis performed later found roughly 18,000 TCR beta sequences associated with HLA alleles at 0.05 false discovery rate.

A multiplex PCR was run with 60 Vbeta primers and 13 Jbeta primers. Sequenced by immunoSEQ multiplex PCR; TCRdb stores in-frame clones only, minus some. There are roughly 100,000 clones in the sample; approximately 71% occur only once, and roughly 9.6% lies in the top ten. The CDR3 extends over 16 amino acids. Trimming removed 5 bases from V and 3 bases from J; junction bases left unmatched: 6. CDR1 is MNHEY and CDR2 is SMNVEV in the germline V gene (reference sequence). Comments on this clone: The antigen is not known.

The rearrangement links TRBV27 to TRBJ2-1; TRBD2 matches at 11 bases. The origin of this receptor is a male donor in good health and CMV-seropositive. Sequenced: PBMCs. CDR3 nucleotides: TGTGCCAGCAGTGTCACCCTAGCGGGAGGCTACAATGAGCAGTTCTTC. Translated, it gives CASSVTLAGGYNEQFF.